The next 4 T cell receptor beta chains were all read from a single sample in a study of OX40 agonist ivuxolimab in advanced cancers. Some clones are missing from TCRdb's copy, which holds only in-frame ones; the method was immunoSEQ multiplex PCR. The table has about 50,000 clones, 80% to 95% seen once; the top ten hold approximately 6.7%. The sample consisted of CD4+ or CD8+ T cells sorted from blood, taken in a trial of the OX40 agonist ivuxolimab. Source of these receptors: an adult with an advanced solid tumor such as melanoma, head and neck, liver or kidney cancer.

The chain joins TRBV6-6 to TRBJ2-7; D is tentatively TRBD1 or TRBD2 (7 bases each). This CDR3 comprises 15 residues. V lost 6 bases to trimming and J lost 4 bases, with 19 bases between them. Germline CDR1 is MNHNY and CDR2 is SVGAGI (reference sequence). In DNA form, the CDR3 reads TGTGCCAGCAGCAACCCGACAGGGCGGGAGTACGAGCAGTACGTC. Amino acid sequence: CASSNPTGREYEQYV.

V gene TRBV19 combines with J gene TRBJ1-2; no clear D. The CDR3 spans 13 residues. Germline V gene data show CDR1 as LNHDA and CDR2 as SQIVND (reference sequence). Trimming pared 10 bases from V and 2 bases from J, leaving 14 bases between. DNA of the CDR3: TGTGCCACCGAAAGGGCGGTCAACTATGGCTACACCTTC. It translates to CATERAVNYGYTF.

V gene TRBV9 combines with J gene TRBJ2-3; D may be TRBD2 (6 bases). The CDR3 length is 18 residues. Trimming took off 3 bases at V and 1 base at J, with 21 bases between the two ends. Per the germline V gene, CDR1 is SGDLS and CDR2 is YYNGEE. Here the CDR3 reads CASSDQTFGSGGTDTQYF. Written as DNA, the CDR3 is TGTGCCAGCAGCGACCAGACCTTCGGGAGCGGAGGCACAGATACGCAGTATTTT.

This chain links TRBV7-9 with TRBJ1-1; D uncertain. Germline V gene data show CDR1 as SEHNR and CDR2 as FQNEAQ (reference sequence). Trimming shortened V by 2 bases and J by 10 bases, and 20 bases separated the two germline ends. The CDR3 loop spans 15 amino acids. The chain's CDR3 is CASSLSSMGRGRAFF. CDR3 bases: TGTGCCAGCAGCTTATCCTCTATGGGCCGCGGGCGAGCTTTCTTT.